This TCR beta chain was captured by sequencing in a study of long-term antiretroviral therapy in people with HIV. As regards this clone: Its antigen is currently unknown.

The junction had 4 bases not matched to a gene; V was cut back by 4 bases and J by 0 bases. The germline V gene encodes CDR1 SNHLY and CDR2 FYNNEI. This CDR3 comprises 15 residues. Prior to DNA extraction, the samples held about 0.95-11 million cryopreserved PBMC. At survey level, the immunoSEQ assay was run in its v3.0 version. Clones were read by immunoSEQ multiplex PCR, and TCRdb kept only the in-frame ones, dropping some. Of about 30,000 clones in the sample, about 94% were seen once. Study-level results: Blood was collected between the mid-2000s and the late 2010s, possibly under older ART regimens.

The receptor was derived from a man in his fifties with HIV. Sequencing was performed on unsorted PBMCs, taken just over 7.2 years after starting antiretroviral therapy. This chain links TRBV2 with TRBJ2-3, with 7 bases fitting TRBD2. In DNA, the CDR3 is TGTGCCAGCAGTGTTACCGGGGGGAGCACAGATACGCAGTATTTT. It encodes CASSVTGGSTDTQYF.